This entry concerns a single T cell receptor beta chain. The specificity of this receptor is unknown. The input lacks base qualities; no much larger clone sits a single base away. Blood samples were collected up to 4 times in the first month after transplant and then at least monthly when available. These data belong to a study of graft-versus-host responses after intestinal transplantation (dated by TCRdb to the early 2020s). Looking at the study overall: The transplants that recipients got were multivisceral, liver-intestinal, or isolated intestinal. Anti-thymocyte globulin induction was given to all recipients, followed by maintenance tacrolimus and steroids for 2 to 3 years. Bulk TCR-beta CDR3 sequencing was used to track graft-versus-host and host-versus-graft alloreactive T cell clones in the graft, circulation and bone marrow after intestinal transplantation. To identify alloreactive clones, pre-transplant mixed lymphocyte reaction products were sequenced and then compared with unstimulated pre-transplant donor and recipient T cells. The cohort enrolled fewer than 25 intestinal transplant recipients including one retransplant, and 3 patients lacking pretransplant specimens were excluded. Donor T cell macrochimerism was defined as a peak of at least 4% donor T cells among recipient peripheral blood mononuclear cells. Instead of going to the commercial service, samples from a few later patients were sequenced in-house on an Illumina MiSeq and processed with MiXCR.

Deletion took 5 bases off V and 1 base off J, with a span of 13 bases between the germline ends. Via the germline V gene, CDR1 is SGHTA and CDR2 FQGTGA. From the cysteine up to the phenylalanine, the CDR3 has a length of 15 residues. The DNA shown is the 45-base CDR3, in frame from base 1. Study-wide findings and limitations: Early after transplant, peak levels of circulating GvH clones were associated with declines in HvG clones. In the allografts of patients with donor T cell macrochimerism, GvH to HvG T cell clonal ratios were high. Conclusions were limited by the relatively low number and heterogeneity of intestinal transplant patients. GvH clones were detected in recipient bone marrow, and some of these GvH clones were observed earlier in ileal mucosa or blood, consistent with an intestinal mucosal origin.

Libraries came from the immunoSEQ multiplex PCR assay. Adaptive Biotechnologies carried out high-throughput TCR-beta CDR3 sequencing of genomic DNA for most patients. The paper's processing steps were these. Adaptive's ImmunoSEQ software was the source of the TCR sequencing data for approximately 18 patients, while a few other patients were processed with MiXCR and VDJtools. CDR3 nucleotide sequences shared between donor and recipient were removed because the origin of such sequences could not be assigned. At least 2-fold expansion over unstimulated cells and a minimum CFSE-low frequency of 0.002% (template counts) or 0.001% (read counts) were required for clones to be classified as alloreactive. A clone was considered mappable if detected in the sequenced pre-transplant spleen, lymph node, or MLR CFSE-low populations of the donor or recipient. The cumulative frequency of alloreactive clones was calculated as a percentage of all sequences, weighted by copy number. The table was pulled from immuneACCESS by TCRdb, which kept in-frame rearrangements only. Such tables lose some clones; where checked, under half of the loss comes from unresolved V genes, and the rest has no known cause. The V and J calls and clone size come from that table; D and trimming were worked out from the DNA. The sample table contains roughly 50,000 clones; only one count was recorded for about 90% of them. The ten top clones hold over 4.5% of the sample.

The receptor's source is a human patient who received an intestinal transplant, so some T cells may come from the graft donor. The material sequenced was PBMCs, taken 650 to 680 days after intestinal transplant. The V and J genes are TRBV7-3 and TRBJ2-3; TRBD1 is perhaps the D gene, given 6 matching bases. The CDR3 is CASSLLGQRTDTQYF. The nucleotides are TGTGCCAGCAGCCTCCTTGGACAGCGCACAGATACGCAGTATTTT.